This entry features one T cell receptor (beta chain) sequence. The antigen is unknown. V was shortened by 0 bases and J by 4 bases, with 13 bases between the two germline ends. The CDR3 length is 16 residues. Per the germline V gene, CDR1 is LGHNA and CDR2 is YNFKEQ. This sample was included in a study of T cell repertoires in cytomegalovirus infection. General study results and limits: The cumulative frequency of public TCR beta families distinguished individuals who carried CMV together with the relevant HLA.

Each CDR3 protein gets one entry after TCRdb re-called the reads with MiXCR. Of 350,000 to 400,000 distinct CDR3 sequences in the sample, approximately 30% are singletons; the top ten hold approximately 13%. Source: cultured PBMCs, taken from culture after CMV antigen stimulation. This chain joins TRBV4-2 and TRBJ2-1, with D unresolved. The TCR comes from a human donor in good health (CMV status not recorded). Some clones in this sample may be carry-over from other donors' samples. CDR3 nucleotide sequence: TGTGCCAGCAGCCAAGAGGTGGCCCCCGCGTACAATGAGCAGTTCTTC. It translates to CASSQEVAPAYNEQFF.